The 9 T cell receptor beta chains below come from one sample, sequenced in a study of human T cells and chemical hapten exposure. Time point specified: patch test 1, 2 weeks after DPC sensitization. Treatment noted: therapeutic diphenylcyclopropenone sensitization with weekly scalp DPC. TCRdb passed the RACE reads through MiXCR, listing each CDR3 protein once. The sample yields just over 80,000 distinct CDR3 sequences, about 10% seen once. Sequencing was performed on whole blood, taken in connection with sensitization to the hapten diphenylcyclopropenone (DPC). The receptor set was obtained from a woman in her 50s with alopecia areata. Some clones in this sample may be carry-over from other donors' samples.

This clonotype was counted only a few times. The rearrangement uses TRBV9 and TRBJ2-3, with D tentatively TRBD2 (5 bases). CDR1 is SGDLS, CDR2 YYNGEE, per germline. CDR3 length equals 13 residues. V lost 7 bases and J 2 bases, leaving 11 bases between the germline ends. CDR3 residues: CASRGFSTDTQYF. The CDR3 DNA is TGTGCCAGCCGGGGTTTTTCCACAGATACGCAGTATTTT.

This clonotype was observed a few times. This chain links TRBV10-2 with TRBJ2-7; weak D call: TRBD1 (6 bases). This CDR3 has 13 amino acids. The germline V and J ends were trimmed by 4 bases and 4 bases, with 11 bases remaining between them. Germline CDR1 is WSHSY and CDR2 is SAAADI. CDR3 DNA sequence: TGCGCCAGCAGTGCCTTACAGGGATACGAGCAGTACTTC. It yields the protein CASSALQGYEQYF.

This clonotype was seen only a few times. The chain recombines TRBV3-1 with TRBJ1-4, with D perhaps matching TRBD1 (5 bases). V lost 0 bases and J lost 6, with 8 bases in between. The CDR3 is 14 residues long. Germline V gene sequence: CDR1 LGHDT, CDR2 YNNKEL (reference sequence). The CDR3 DNA follows: TGTGCCAGCAGCCAAGAGCCAGGGTATGAAAAACTGTTTTTT. Translated, it gives CASSQEPGYEKLFF.

The V gene is TRBV5-1, the J gene TRBJ1-1; D uncertain. Germline loops: CDR1 SGHRS, CDR2 YFSETQ. The CDR3 is 15 amino acids. The ends were cut back, 5 bases at V and 0 bases at J, with 14 bases in the middle. The CDR3 reads CASRWEGPMNTEAFF. CDR3 DNA sequence: TGCGCCAGCAGGTGGGAGGGCCCTATGAACACTGAAGCTTTCTTT.

This clonotype was picked up many times. The CDR3: CSARTSGRANTGELFF. In DNA, the CDR3 is TGCAGTGCTAGAACTAGCGGGAGGGCGAACACCGGGGAGCTGTTTTTT. The chain links TRBV20-1 to TRBJ2-2, with 13 bases that match TRBD2. The CDR3 is 16 amino acids. The junction had 0 bases not matched to a gene; V was cut back by 2 bases and J by 0 bases. Germline-derived CDR1 and CDR2 are DFQATT and SNEGSKA (reference sequence).

The sample holds a few counts of this clonotype. This rearrangement joins TRBV5-1 to TRBJ1-1; 8 bases are a match to TRBD1. Per germline, CDR1 SGHRS and CDR2 YFSETQ. This CDR3 has 14 amino acids. The J segment lost 7 bases and the V segment lost 5 bases, leaving 10 bases of the junction unmatched. CDR3 nucleotides: TGCGCCAGCAGACCTGGACAGGGCGGGGGTGAAGCTTTCTTT. Translation: CASRPGQGGGEAFF.

This clonotype appeared many times. The chain links TRBV6-2 or TRBV6-3 to TRBJ2-5, with no clear D. The V gene lost 2 bases and the J gene lost 0 bases, with 16 bases spanning the gap. Germline CDR1 and CDR2: MNHEY and SVGEGT. The CDR3 covers 17 residues. The chain's CDR3 is CASSYRGGPLYQETQYF. The CDR3 coding sequence is TGTGCCAGCAGTTACCGTGGCGGACCCTTGTACCAAGAGACCCAGTACTTC.

This clonotype was observed at least ten times. DNA of the CDR3: TGTGCCACTCGGGCTGGGCAGGGAGGTCAGCCCCAGCATTTT. Its translation is CATRAGQGGQPQHF. The chain links TRBV2 to TRBJ1-5, with D possibly TRBD1 on 5 matching bases. The CDR3 contains 14 residues. From germline, CDR1 is SNHLY and CDR2 FYNNEI. Trimming left V 10 bases short and J 6 bases short, with 19 bases between.

V usage is TRBV24-1 and J usage is TRBJ2-5; 8 nucleotides agree with TRBD2. Germline V gene sequence: CDR1 KGHDR, CDR2 SFDVKD. V was clipped by 5 bases and J by 2 bases; unmatched bases: 9. The CDR3 length is 16 residues. The CDR3 DNA is TGTGCCACCAGTGTCCCGGGACTAGGACGACAAGAGACCCAGTACTTC. Translation gives CATSVPGLGRQETQYF.